A single sample gave rise to the 17 T cell receptor beta chains below, sequenced in a study of T cell repertoires in cytomegalovirus infection. No antigen has been identified for these receptors. TCRdb re-analysed the reads in MiXCR, keeping a single row per CDR3 protein. The table includes approximately 730,000 distinct CDR3 sequences, 29% detected once. The sequencing used cultured CD8+ T cells from PBMCs, collected from culture after CMV antigen stimulation. The receptors shown here come from a human donor in good health (CMV status not recorded). Some clones in this sample may be carry-over from other donors' samples.

The chain is built from TRBV4-3 and TRBJ1-2; 9 nucleotides match TRBD1. The CDR3 runs 17 residues. V lost 1 base, J lost 2 bases, and 8 bases stayed unmatched. Germline CDR1 is LGHNA and CDR2 is YSLEER. The CDR3: CASSQADRTGENYGYTF. DNA of the CDR3: TGCGCCAGCAGCCAAGCTGACAGGACAGGGGAAAACTATGGCTACACCTTC.

At least ten counts were recorded for this clonotype. This chain joins TRBV5-1 and TRBJ2-1; the D is unclear. V was pared by 7 bases and J by 9 bases, with 14 bases between. Per the germline V gene, CDR1 is SGHRS and CDR2 is YFSETQ. This CDR3 region has 12 residues. The CDR3: CASSAPGSEQFF. The DNA for the CDR3 is TGCGCCAGCTCCGCGCCAGGAAGTGAGCAGTTCTTC.

This chain connects TRBV5-1 to TRBJ2-1; no clear D. The V end lost 3 bases, the J end lost 5 bases, and 24 bases lay between the germline ends. Germline values: CDR1 SGHRS, CDR2 YFSETQ. This CDR3 spans 18 amino acids. Written as DNA, the CDR3 is TGCGCCAGCAGCTATCCCAACGTTCAGGCTACACGGAACAATGAGCAGTTCTTC. Its protein is CASSYPNVQATRNNEQFF. The variable domain in full, with the rest retrieved from reference TRBV5-1 and TRBJ2-1, is KAGVTQTPRYLIKTRGQQVTLSCSPISGHRSVSWYQQTPGQGLQFLFEYFSETQRNKGNFPGRFSGRQFSNSRSEMNVSTLELGDSALYLCASSYPNVQATRNNEQFFGPGTRLTVL.

This sequence joins TRBV2 and TRBJ2-7; no reliable D call. The CDR3 runs to 12 residues. CDR1 SNHLY and CDR2 FYNNEI come from the germline V gene. In DNA, the CDR3 is TGTGCCAGCACTGAAGATAGGACCTCCCATTTTGTC. Amino acids: CASTEDRTSHFV.

This clonotype appeared a few times. The chain recombines TRBV7-3 with TRBJ2-7; perhaps TRBD1 as D (7 bases). Trimming cost V 2 bases and J 2 bases, with 13 bases left between them. Germline assignment: CDR1 SGHTA and CDR2 FQGTGA. CDR3 length equals 15 residues. Here the CDR3 reads CASSLRQGLPYEQYF. The CDR3 bases are TGTGCCAGCAGCTTACGACAGGGACTCCCCTACGAGCAGTACTTC. The whole variable domain, remainder taken from reference TRBV7-3 and TRBJ2-7, is GAGVSQTPSNKVTEKGKYVELRCDPISGHTALYWYRQSLGQGPEFLIYFQGTGAADDSGLPNDRFFAVRPEGSVSTLKIQRTERGDSAVYLCASSLRQGLPYEQYFGPGTRLTVT.

The V and J genes are TRBV19 and TRBJ1-1; possibly TRBD1 for D (5 bases). Germline V gene sequence: CDR1 LNHDA, CDR2 SQIVND (reference sequence). The CDR3 has 15 amino acids. Deletions cut 6 bases from V and 2 bases from J, with 16 bases between. The CDR3 is CASSSQDRSNTEAFF. The DNA of the CDR3 is TGTGCCAGTAGCTCACAGGACCGTTCCAACACTGAAGCTTTCTTT.

This chain joins TRBV14 and TRBJ2-3; D is undetermined. There are 16 residues in the CDR3. The V end lost 8 bases, the J end lost 0 bases, and 18 bases lay between the germline ends. Germline loops: CDR1 SGHDN, CDR2 FVKESK. In DNA form, the CDR3 reads TGTGCCAGCCCCCCCCAGGAGATAACTAGCACAGATACGCAGTATTTT. Translating it yields CASPPQEITSTDTQYF.

This clonotype was seen more than once but under ten times. The chain recombines TRBV7-8 with TRBJ2-2; possible D gene TRBD2, 7 bases. The CDR3 spans 16 residues. Germline V gene sequence: CDR1 SGHVS, CDR2 FQNEAQ. The V end was cut by 3 bases, the J end by 4 bases, with 15 bases between. CDR3 sequence reads: CASSFLGGGSTGELFF. The CDR3 coding sequence is TGTGCCAGCAGCTTTCTGGGAGGGGGTAGCACCGGGGAGCTGTTTTTT. Looking up the rest from reference TRBV7-8 and TRBJ2-2 gives the full variable domain: GAGVSQSPRYKVAKRGQDVALRCDPISGHVSLFWYQQALGQGPEFLTYFQNEAQLDKSGLPSDRFFAERPEGSVSTLKIQRTQQEDSAVYLCASSFLGGGSTGELFFGEGSRLTVL.

V is TRBV27 and J is TRBJ1-1; the D gene is possibly TRBD1 (6 bases). V lost 5 bases and J 4 bases, leaving 14 bases between the germline ends. This CDR3 is 14 amino acids long. Germline V gives CDR1 MNHEY, CDR2 SMNVEV (reference sequence). CDR3 sequence: CASSVTGPGTEAFF. CDR3 DNA sequence: TGTGCCAGCAGTGTAACAGGGCCAGGCACTGAAGCTTTCTTT.

The V gene is TRBV6-6, the J gene TRBJ1-2, with D possibly being TRBD1 (5 bases). Per the germline V gene, CDR1 is MNHNY and CDR2 is SVGAGI (reference sequence). The V end was cut by 5 bases, the J end by 5 bases, with 15 bases between. The CDR3 runs 14 residues. Written as DNA, the CDR3 is TGTGCCAGCAGTACAGCCGGGACTCCTTATGGCTACACCTTC. Its translation: CASSTAGTPYGYTF.

This clonotype was detected a few times. The chain links TRBV6-2 or TRBV6-3 to TRBJ1-5; possible D gene TRBD1, 6 bases. CDR3 size: 16 residues. Trimming took off 8 bases at V and 2 bases at J, with 19 bases between the two ends. CDR1 and CDR2 from the germline V gene are MNHEY and SVGEGT. CDR3 region: CASLEEGGGGNQPQHF. CDR3 DNA sequence: TGTGCCAGCCTCGAGGAGGGGGGTGGTGGCAATCAGCCCCAGCATTTT.

J is TRBJ2-1 and V is TRBV28, with D tentatively TRBD1 or TRBD2 (6 bases each). This CDR3 spans 16 amino acids. The V end lost 5 bases, the J end lost 3 bases, and 17 bases lay between the germline ends. The germline CDR1 and CDR2 sequences are MDHEN and SYDVKM. The CDR3 region is CASSGGLGANYNEQFF. The CDR3 region has the DNA TGTGCCAGCAGTGGGGGGTTGGGGGCAAACTACAATGAGCAGTTCTTC. The whole variable domain, filled in from reference TRBV28 and TRBJ2-1, reads DVKVTQSSRYLVKRTGEKVFLECVQDMDHENMFWYRQDPGLGLRLIYFSYDVKMKEKGDIPEGYSVSREKKERFSLILESASTNQTSMYLCASSGGLGANYNEQFFGPGTRLTVL.

The chain has TRBV9 and TRBJ2-1; 9 bases are a match to TRBD2. Germline-derived CDR1 and CDR2 are SGDLS and YYNGEE. Unmatched junction bases numbered 15, after V lost 0 bases and J lost 2 bases. The CDR3 extends over 20 amino acids. The CDR3, as DNA: TGTGCCAGCAGCGTAGCCCGAACGGTATCGGCGGGGGGGACCTACAATGAGCAGTTCTTC. It specifies CASSVARTVSAGGTYNEQFF. Drawing the rest from reference TRBV9 and TRBJ2-1, the complete variable domain is DSGVTQTPKHLITATGQRVTLRCSPRSGDLSVYWYQQSLDQGLQFLIQYYNGEERAKGNILERFSAQQFPDLHSELNLSSLELGDSALYFCASSVARTVSAGGTYNEQFFGPGTRLTVL.

This clonotype was detected a few times. J is TRBJ2-7 and V is TRBV12-5; TRBD2 aligns across 7 bases. CDR1 and CDR2 (germline): LGHNT, FRNRAP. Trimming cost V 3 bases and J 1 base; bases outside gene matches: 6. The CDR3 has 15 residues. CDR3 amino acids: CASGFSGEGSYEQYF. CDR3 coding DNA: TGTGCTAGTGGTTTTTCGGGGGAGGGATCCTACGAGCAGTACTTC.

Here the CDR3 reads CASSSTLMGELFF. In nucleotides, the CDR3 is TGTGCCAGCAGTTCTACTTTAATGGGGGAGCTGTTTTTT. V and J are TRBV12-3 or TRBV12-4 and TRBJ2-2; D call uncertain. V lost 4 bases to trimming and J lost 8 bases, with 11 bases between them. The CDR3 covers 13 residues.

The chain couples TRBV6-2 or TRBV6-3 to TRBJ2-1; the match to TRBD1 covers 9 bases. This CDR3 spans 16 amino acids. Germline lookup yields CDR1 MNHEY and CDR2 SVGEGT. The V and J ends lost 0 bases and 7 bases, in that order; junction bases with no gene match: 7. The CDR3 coding sequence is TGTGCCAGCAGTTACTCGATGGACAGGGGTGGGAATGAGCAGTTCTTC. It is translated as CASSYSMDRGGNEQFF.

The chain joins TRBV2 to TRBJ1-3, with 8 bases matching TRBD1. The CDR3 length is 19 residues. Germline V gene lookup returns CDR1 SNHLY and CDR2 FYNNEI. V gave up 7 bases and J gave up 0 bases; unmatched junction bases: 17. CDR3: CASNNGQGLLIDSGNTIYF. The CDR3 DNA reads as TGTGCCAGCAATAATGGACAGGGCTTACTTATTGACTCTGGAAACACCATATATTTT.